The clone carrying this T cell receptor beta chain was counted many times. TCRdb used MiXCR to reprocess the 5' RACE reads, holding one entry per CDR3 protein. The top ten hold under 3.5% of the sample, which has 39,000 or so distinct CDR3 sequences, 7.5% to 9% seen once. This CDR3 is 15 amino acids long. Between the trimmed V and J ends, which lost 0 bases and 4 bases, there was a span of 12 bases. Germline values: CDR1 SGDLS, CDR2 YYNGEE. The entry originates in a study of chronic HIV infection and antiretroviral therapy. The genes are TRBV9 and TRBJ2-3, with D possibly matching TRBD2 (6 bases). The sample comprised peripheral blood. The source of this sequence is an adult who had HIV and had not received antiretroviral therapy, or was an uninfected healthy control (not recorded which). The CDR3 bases are TGTGCCAGCAGCGTAGCTGCCGGGAGCGCAGATACGCAGTATTTT. Amino acids: CASSVAAGSADTQYF.